The entry that follows covers one T cell receptor (beta chain) sequence. This specimen belongs to a study of blood T cell repertoires in COVID-19. Using immunoSEQ multiplex PCR, the repertoire was profiled, and TCRdb retains in-frame clones only, with some absent. The sample holds 250,000 to 300,000 clones, about 87% seen once. The clonotype was recovered from a woman in her fifties or sixties with COVID-19, enrolled during active disease. The sequenced material came from peripheral blood.

CDR3: CASIVGQGARRNTEAFF. CDR3 nucleotide sequence: TGTGCCAGTATTGTTGGACAGGGGGCAAGAAGGAACACTGAAGCTTTCTTT. The V call is TRBV19, the J call TRBJ1-1, with 11 bases lining up with TRBD1. The CDR3 sequence is 17 residues long. Germline V lookup: CDR1 LNHDA, CDR2 SQIVND (reference sequence). Unmatched junction bases numbered 11, after V lost 7 bases and J lost 1 base. Full variable domain (rest looked up from reference TRBV19 and TRBJ1-1): DGGITQSPKYLFRKEGQNVTLSCEQNLNHDAMYWYRQDPGQGLRLIYYSQIVNDFQKGDIAEGYSVSREKKESFPLTVTSAQKNPTAFYLCASIVGQGARRNTEAFFGQGTRLTVV.